The T cell receptor beta chain described here comes from a study of graft-versus-host responses after intestinal transplantation. Looking at the study overall: Anti-thymocyte globulin was used for induction in all recipients, who then took tacrolimus and steroids for roughly three years.

The germline CDR1 and CDR2 sequences are MNHNY and SVGAGI (reference sequence). Between the trimmed V and J ends, which lost 7 bases and 2 bases, there was a span of 13 bases. The CDR3 spans 14 residues. With regard to this clone: Its target is unknown.

Overall study results and limits: Some GvH clones appeared in ileal mucosa or blood before recipient bone marrow.

Method: immunoSEQ multiplex PCR; TCRdb's copy keeps in-frame clones and lacks some. The data show roughly 110,000 clones, with about 91% seen just once and about 0.75% held by the top ten. The source was unstimulated CD4+ T cells sorted from spleen or lymph node cells, collected before transplant. The TCR sequence derives from a human donor who was the organ donor for an intestinal transplant. J is TRBJ2-3 and V is TRBV6-6; no clear D gene. The CDR3 nucleotides read TGTGCCAGCAAACTAAGGGCCCTCACAGATACGCAGTATTTT. Translating gives CASKLRALTDTQYF.